This passage covers 7 T cell receptor beta chains from one sample sequenced in a study of cytomegalovirus exposure and HLA in healthy donors. The PCR employed 60 Vbeta primers together with 13 Jbeta primers. TCRdb keeps only in-frame clones here, not all; method: immunoSEQ multiplex PCR. This sample has roughly 170,000 clones, with about 72% found just once. Sequencing was performed on PBMCs. The receptor source for this set is a girl aged 5-17 years in good health and CMV-seronegative.

The chain recombines TRBV6-1 with TRBJ1-1, with 10 bases matching TRBD1. The CDR3 is 13 amino acids. The V and J ends lost 7 bases and 4 bases, in that order; junction bases with no gene match: 3. Germline V gene data show CDR1 as MNHNS and CDR2 as SASEGT. The CDR3 region is CASTRTGGTEAFF. The CDR3 DNA follows: TGTGCCAGCACCAGGACAGGGGGCACTGAAGCTTTCTTT.

CDR3 bases: TGTGCCACCAGCAGAGGAACAGGGAGGGATGAAAAACTGTTTTTT. Translating gives CATSRGTGRDEKLFF. The rearrangement uses TRBV15 and TRBJ1-4, with D perhaps matching TRBD1 (6 bases). Trimming took off 1 base at V and 6 bases at J, with 12 bases between the two ends. Germline values: CDR1 LNHNV, CDR2 YYDKDF (reference sequence). CDR3 size: 15 residues.

This clone was detected a few times. This rearrangement joins TRBV6-6 to TRBJ1-4; perhaps TRBD1 as D (5 bases). Trimming stripped 8 bases from V and 8 bases from J, with 15 bases between. The CDR3 loop spans 13 amino acids. Germline V gives CDR1 MNHNY, CDR2 SVGAGI (reference sequence). The CDR3 protein is CASGGTGEEKLFF. CDR3 nucleotides: TGTGCCAGCGGCGGCACGGGGGAGGAAAAACTGTTTTTT.

This clone was seen a single time. J is TRBJ2-7 and V is TRBV5-1; 7 bases are a match to TRBD2. The CDR3 consists of 13 residues. In germline, CDR1 is SGHRS, CDR2 YFSETQ. V lost 4 bases to trimming and J lost 3 bases; unmatched junction nucleotides: 4. In DNA form, the CDR3 reads TGCGCCAGCAGCGCGGGGGAACTCTACGAGCAGTACTTC. Residues: CASSAGELYEQYF. Looking up the rest from reference TRBV5-1 and TRBJ2-7 gives the full variable domain: KAGVTQTPRYLIKTRGQQVTLSCSPISGHRSVSWYQQTPGQGLQFLFEYFSETQRNKGNFPGRFSGRQFSNSRSEMNVSTLELGDSALYLCASSAGELYEQYFGPGTRLTVT.

The V and J genes are TRBV7-9 and TRBJ1-2, with TRBD1 matching over 11 bases. The CDR3 is 14 residues long. The J segment lost 8 bases and the V segment lost 2 bases, leaving 4 bases of the junction unmatched. Germline CDR1 SEHNR, CDR2 FQNEAQ (reference sequence). The CDR3 coding sequence is TGTGCCAGCAGCTTACCGGGACAGGGGGACGGCTACACCTTC. It yields the protein CASSLPGQGDGYTF.

The chain has TRBV6-1 and TRBJ2-4; 10 nucleotides align to TRBD1. This CDR3 contains 13 residues. The germline V gene has CDR1 MNHNS and CDR2 SASEGT. V shed 4 bases, J shed 15 bases, and the junction held 9 bases outside the gene matches. In DNA form, the CDR3 reads TGTGCCAGCAGTGGAAACTTCCGGGACAGGGGGTACTTC. This encodes CASSGNFRDRGYF.

This chain uses TRBV5-1 with TRBJ1-5; TRBD1 aligns across 12 bases. The CDR3 is 16 amino acids. Losses at the gene ends were 0 bases for V and 7 bases for J; bases not matched to a gene: 5. CDR1 is SGHRS and CDR2 is YFSETQ in the germline V gene. Here the CDR3 DNA reads TGCGCCAGCAGCTTGGATGGGACAGGGGGCGGGCAGCCCCAGCATTTT. It translates to CASSLDGTGGGQPQHF.